Detailed here is one T cell receptor (beta chain). Its antigen is as yet unknown. CDR3 length: 11 residues. Germline V CDR1 and CDR2: MNHEY, SVGAGI. The V gene lost 6 bases and the J gene lost 11 bases, with 13 bases spanning the gap. Brentuximab vedotin exposure varied, and every patient relapsed after autologous stem cell transplantation. Some clones are missing from TCRdb's copy, which holds only in-frame ones; the method was immunoSEQ multiplex PCR. In the table there are over 10,000 clones, 80% of which are singletons. These data originate in a study of PD-1 blockade in classical Hodgkin lymphoma. General study results and limits: Diversity similar to that of newly diagnosed patients was seen at baseline in complete responders. Unlike CD8+ TCR diversity, which did not rise significantly by C4D1, CD4+ TCR diversity did.

The sample in question was peripheral blood mononuclear cells (PBMCs), obtained at baseline. This sequence was found in a human donor with classical Hodgkin lymphoma. This rearrangement joins TRBV6-5 to TRBJ1-1, with a possible D match to TRBD1 (6 bases). The CDR3 nucleotides read TGTGCCAGCAGACGGCAGGGGAAGGCTTTCTTT. Translation: CASRRQGKAFF.